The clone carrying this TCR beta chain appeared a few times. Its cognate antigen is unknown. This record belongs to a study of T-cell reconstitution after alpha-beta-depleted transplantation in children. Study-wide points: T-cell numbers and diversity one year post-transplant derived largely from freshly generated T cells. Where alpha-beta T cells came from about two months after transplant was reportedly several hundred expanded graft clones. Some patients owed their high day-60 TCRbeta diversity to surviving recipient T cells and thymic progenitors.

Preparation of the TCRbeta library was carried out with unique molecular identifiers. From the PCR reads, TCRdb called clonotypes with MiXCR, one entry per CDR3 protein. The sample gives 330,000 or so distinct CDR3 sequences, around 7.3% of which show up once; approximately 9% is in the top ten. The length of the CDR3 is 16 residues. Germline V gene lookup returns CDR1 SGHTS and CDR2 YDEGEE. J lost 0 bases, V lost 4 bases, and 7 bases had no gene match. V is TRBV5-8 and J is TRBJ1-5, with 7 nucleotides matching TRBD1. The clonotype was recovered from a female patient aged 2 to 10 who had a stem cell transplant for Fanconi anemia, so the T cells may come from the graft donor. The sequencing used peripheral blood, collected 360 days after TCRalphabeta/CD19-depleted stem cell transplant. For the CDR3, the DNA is TGTGCCAGCAGCCGGGACAGTCATAATAGCAATCAGCCCCAGCATTTT. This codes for CASSRDSHNSNQPQHF.